Below are 18 T cell receptor beta chains sequenced from a single sample in a study of read filtering for tumor transcriptome and immune sequencing. Molecular barcoded adaptors covering alpha/delta and beta/gamma chains were used on roughly 400 ng RNA. TCRdb re-derived calls from the reads in MiXCR, one entry per CDR3 protein. Here the sample spans some 120,000 distinct CDR3 sequences, roughly 13% being singletons. Specimen: a population of CD138-negative cells sorted from bone marrow. These receptors were collected from a donor aged 40 or over with multiple myeloma.

This clonotype was found many times. The V gene is TRBV30, the J gene TRBJ1-6; D is unclear. CDR1 is GTSNPN, CDR2 SVGIG, per germline (reference sequence). Trimming removed 3 bases from V and 12 bases from J, with 12 bases in between. The CDR3 extends over 12 amino acids. The CDR3 region is CAWSRLSLPLHF. CDR3 nucleotide sequence: TGTGCCTGGAGCAGATTATCTCTACCCCTCCACTTT.

In its sample, this clonotype was seen many times. The chain employs TRBV20-1 and TRBJ1-2; tentative D call: TRBD1 (6 bases). Trimming shortened V by 0 bases and J by 2 bases, and 10 bases separated the two germline ends. The CDR3 spans 14 residues. Germline lookup yields CDR1 DFQATT and CDR2 SNEGSKA (reference sequence). Written as DNA, the CDR3 is TGCAGTGCTAGAGACAGGGGTGCCAACTATGGCTACACCTTC. Residues: CSARDRGANYGYTF.

The chain employs TRBV11-1 and TRBJ1-1; D unclear. The CDR3 contains 16 residues. V was cut by 1 base and J by 1 base, with 13 bases left in between. The V gene's germline CDR1 is SGHAT and CDR2 FQDESV (reference sequence). CDR3 in amino acids: CASSLVLRISNTEAFF. As DNA, the CDR3 is TGTGCCAGCAGCTTAGTTCTCAGAATTTCGAACACTGAAGCTTTCTTT.

This clonotype was counted ten times or more. The chain recombines TRBV10-3 with TRBJ2-3; 8 positions agree with TRBD2. CDR3 length equals 17 residues. The trim removed 6 bases at V and 0 bases at J, leaving 11 bases unmatched. CDR1 is ENHRY, CDR2 SYGVKD, per germline. The DNA of the CDR3 is TGTGCCATCAGGACCTCGCGGGGGGCCTTCAGCACAGATACGCAGTATTTT. Translation: CAIRTSRGAFSTDTQYF.

This clonotype was counted ten times or more. The rearrangement joins TRBV19 to TRBJ1-5; 10 nucleotides match TRBD1. V lost 4 bases, J lost 0 bases, and 6 bases stayed unmatched. The CDR3 has 17 residues. Per the germline V gene, CDR1 is LNHDA and CDR2 is SQIVND (reference sequence). The chain's CDR3 is CASSTRDRGYSNQPQHF. The CDR3 coding sequence is TGTGCCAGTAGTACCCGGGACAGGGGATATAGCAATCAGCCCCAGCATTTT.

This clonotype was picked up many times. The chain is built from TRBV6-4 and TRBJ2-2; weak D call: TRBD1 (5 bases). Germline CDR1 reads MRHNA; CDR2 reads SNTAGT. The V end was cut by 8 bases, the J end by 5 bases, with 12 bases between. The CDR3 runs to 13 residues. CDR3 region: CASRSAGTGELFF. The DNA for the CDR3 is TGTGCCAGCCGTTCGGCAGGGACCGGGGAGCTGTTTTTT.

This clonotype appeared many times. The rearrangement links TRBV6-6 to TRBJ1-5; the D is unclear. The ends were cut back, 7 bases at V and 10 bases at J, with 14 bases in the middle. Germline values: CDR1 MNHNY, CDR2 SVGAGI (reference sequence). The CDR3 is 12 amino acids. This CDR3 reads CASTTAGEPQHF. The CDR3, as DNA: TGTGCCAGCACCACGGCGGGTGAACCCCAGCATTTT.

This clonotype has ten or more counts. The chain employs TRBV14 and TRBJ2-6; possibly TRBD2 for D (5 bases). The germline V and J ends were trimmed by 1 base and 1 base, with 5 bases remaining between them. Germline V gene data show CDR1 as SGHDN and CDR2 as FVKESK. The CDR3 length is 15 residues. The CDR3 reads CASSQGGSGANVLTF. CDR3 nucleotide sequence: TGTGCCAGCAGCCAAGGCGGGTCTGGGGCCAACGTCCTGACTTTC.

This clonotype has ten or more counts. V usage is TRBV6-2 or TRBV6-3 and J usage is TRBJ2-7, with 10 nucleotides matching TRBD2. The CDR3 consists of 15 residues. J gave up 4 bases and V 6 bases, and 9 bases lay outside the gene matches. CDR1 and CDR2 from the germline V gene are MNHEY and SVGEGT. For the CDR3, the DNA is TGTGCCAGCAGCTCCGGGACTAGCGTGGGATACGAGCAGTACTTC. This codes for CASSSGTSVGYEQYF.

With regard to this clonotype: A clone one base away is much larger, so this may be a read error. The J gene is TRBJ2-7, the V gene TRBV9; 8 nucleotides agree with TRBD1. With V trimmed by 1 base and J by 4 bases, 7 bases remained unmatched. Looked up from germline, CDR1 is SGDLS and CDR2 is YYNGEE. The CDR3 is made up of 15 amino acids. The CDR3 sequence: CASSVNQGAVYEQYF. CDR3 coding DNA: TGTGCCAGCAGCGTAAATCAGGGGGCAGTGTACGAGCAGTACTTC.

The table lists this clonotype with many counts. The chain combines TRBV15 with TRBJ2-3; weak D call: TRBD2 (5 bases). The length of the CDR3 is 14 residues. Germline CDR1 reads LNHNV; CDR2 reads YYDKDF (reference sequence). Trimming cost V 6 bases and J 2 bases, with 12 bases left between them. CDR3 sequence (DNA): TGTGCCACCAGTTTGGAGCGGACCACAGATACGCAGTATTTT. It specifies CATSLERTTDTQYF.

Comments on this clonotype: A much larger clone lies one base from this, so it may be a read error. V gene TRBV28 combines with J gene TRBJ2-7; D unclear. There are 14 residues in the CDR3. The V and J ends lost 2 bases and 1 base respectively, with 9 bases between them. Germline assignment: CDR1 MDHEN and CDR2 SYDVKM. The CDR3 DNA reads as TGTGCCAGCAGTTTAACAGAGTCGTCCTACGAGCAGTACTTC. Its protein product is CASSLTESSYEQYF.

This clonotype was counted a few times. The J gene is TRBJ2-3, the V gene TRBV9; D may be TRBD2 (6 bases). The V gene's germline CDR1 is SGDLS and CDR2 YYNGEE. This CDR3 contains 15 residues. V was cut by 3 bases and J by 2 bases, with 13 bases left in between. The CDR3 DNA reads TGTGCCAGCAGCGGCGGGACGACCGACACAGATACGCAGTATTTT. The encoded protein is CASSGGTTDTDTQYF. The full variable domain, rest sourced from reference TRBV9 and TRBJ2-3, is DSGVTQTPKHLITATGQRVTLRCSPRSGDLSVYWYQQSLDQGLQFLIQYYNGEERAKGNILERFSAQQFPDLHSELNLSSLELGDSALYFCASSGGTTDTDTQYFGPGTRLTVL.

This clonotype was seen only a few times. The rearrangement links TRBV6-5 to TRBJ2-4; D is perhaps TRBD1 (6 bases). The length of the CDR3 is 17 residues. The germline V gene encodes CDR1 MNHEY and CDR2 SVGAGI. V was cut by 5 bases and J by 0 bases, with 17 bases left in between. The CDR3 nucleotides are TGTGCCAGCAGTCCCATCAGGGGCGCTATAGCCAAAAACATTCAGTACTTC. As protein: CASSPIRGAIAKNIQYF.

The sample holds many counts of this clonotype. The chain has TRBV7-9 and TRBJ2-1; TRBD2 matches 7 bases. The germline V gene has CDR1 SEHNR and CDR2 FQNEAQ (reference sequence). CDR3 length equals 15 residues. With 3 bases clipped from V and 6 bases from J, the junction kept 8 bases outside the gene matches. In DNA form, the CDR3 reads TGTGCCAGCAGCTTCTCTAGCGGAACCCTCAATGAGCAGTTCTTC. Translation: CASSFSSGTLNEQFF.

This sequence joins TRBV29-1 and TRBJ2-5; D may be TRBD2 (6 bases). The germline V gene encodes CDR1 SQVTM and CDR2 ANQGSEA. This CDR3 has 13 residues. The germline V and J ends were trimmed by 6 bases and 2 bases, with 13 bases remaining between them. This chain's CDR3 is CSVRTGGQETQYF. CDR3 nucleotides: TGCAGCGTGCGGACCGGGGGTCAAGAGACCCAGTACTTC.

This clonotype was recorded a few times. Being one base from a much bigger clone, this may be a read error. V is TRBV11-2 and J is TRBJ2-1; 7 bases agree with TRBD2. In germline, CDR1 is SGHAT, CDR2 FQNNGV. The CDR3 loop spans 12 amino acids. CDR3 region: CTSSLAGQGQFF. The CDR3 coding sequence is TGTACCAGCAGCTTAGCGGGCCAGGGGCAGTTCTTC.

In this sample, this clonotype turned up many times. In DNA, the CDR3 is TGTGCCAGTACCCCGACTAGCGGGATCCCCGGGGAGCTGTTTTTT. Translation: CASTPTSGIPGELFF. This chain connects TRBV19 to TRBJ2-2; 11 nucleotides agree with TRBD2. The CDR3 has 15 residues. Germline V lookup: CDR1 LNHDA, CDR2 SQIVND (reference sequence). V trimming: 7 bases; J trimming: 6 bases; junction bases outside the gene matches: 7.